This entry concerns a single TCR beta chain. What it binds is unknown. TCRdb keeps only in-frame clones here, not all; method: immunoSEQ multiplex PCR. The repertoire has more than 140,000 clones, approximately 88% of them found once; the top ten carry over 3%. This specimen comes from a study of cytomegalovirus exposure and HLA in healthy donors. Broader study findings: Researchers counted 180 or so TCR beta chains as cytomegalovirus-associated.

Germline CDR1 GTSNPN, CDR2 SVGIG (reference sequence). This CDR3 has 13 amino acids. Deletions cut 2 bases from V and 1 base from J, with 8 bases between. The rearrangement joins TRBV30 to TRBJ1-2, with D possibly being TRBD1 (5 bases). This sequence originates from a woman aged 18-29 years in good health and CMV-seropositive. The sequenced sample was PBMCs. The chain's CDR3 is CAWSYRLNYGYTF. The CDR3 DNA sequence: TGTGCCTGGAGTTACAGGCTTAACTATGGCTACACCTTC.